Shown below are 3 T cell receptor beta chains from a single sample sequenced in a study of shared clonotypes between healthy human individuals. TCRdb keeps only in-frame clones here, not all; method: immunoSEQ multiplex PCR. The table lists about 380,000 clones, 96% of them singletons. Sequencing was done on a sample of memory CD8+ T cells sorted from blood. Documented subset: CD45RO+ cells pooled with CCR7-negative TemRA cells. The receptors derive from a man aged 30 to 45 in good health.

This rearrangement joins TRBV7-9 to TRBJ1-1; D remains unclear. The CDR3 extends over 14 amino acids. Germline V gene data show CDR1 as SEHNR and CDR2 as FQNEAQ (reference sequence). V lost 0 bases to trimming and J lost 7 bases, with 12 bases between them. CDR3 sequence (DNA): TGTGCCAGCAGCTTAGCGGGTGGAAAGGATGAAGCTTTCTTT. Translating it yields CASSLAGGKDEAFF.

This chain joins TRBV7-9 and TRBJ2-4; 15 bases are a match to TRBD2. The V segment lost 1 base and the J segment 9 bases; nucleotides outside the gene matches: 4. Germline CDR1 SEHNR, CDR2 FQNEAQ (reference sequence). The CDR3 is made up of 16 amino acids. Here the CDR3 DNA reads TGTGCCAGCAGCTTAGTAGGGGGACTAGCGGGAGGCATTCAGTACTTC. Protein sequence: CASSLVGGLAGGIQYF.

The CDR3 coding sequence is TGCGCCAGCAGCCAAATCTCCGGGCCAAGGGCCACTGAAGCTTTCTTT. Protein: CASSQISGPRATEAFF. The chain employs TRBV4-1 and TRBJ1-1; D remains ambiguous. The germline CDR1 and CDR2 sequences are MGHRA and YSYEKL. Trimming took 2 bases from V and 4 from J, leaving 17 bases between them. The length of the CDR3 is 16 residues.